Listed below are T cell receptor beta chains from one sample, sequenced in a study of blood T cell repertoires in COVID-19. The data were produced by immunoSEQ multiplex PCR, yet TCRdb's version contains in-frame clones alone and is incomplete. Of approximately 300,000 clones listed, roughly 89% are singletons. Input material: PBMCs or T cells enriched from blood (not recorded which). The receptors were sampled from a woman aged 18 to 35 with acute COVID-19. The CDR3 runs from the conserved cysteine through the conserved F or W. A D gene is named only where the DNA matches it firmly. Clone size is stated in some rows and not others, as once, few, many or a class when expanded.

j_gene	v_gene	abundance	d_gene	CDR3nt	CDR3aa
TRBJ1-1	TRBV28	.	.	TGTGCCAGCAACCCTGCCCGGGGTCCTGAAGCTTTCTTT	CASNPARGPEAFF
TRBJ2-2	TRBV9	once	.	TGTGCCAGCAGCCAAAACACCGGGGAGCTGTTTTTT	CASSQNTGELFF
TRBJ1-5	TRBV28	.	.	TGTGCCAGCAGGCTTGGTGGGGGGTATAGCAATCAGCCCCAGCATTTT	CASRLGGGYSNQPQHF
TRBJ2-1	TRBV24-1	.	.	TGTGCCACCAGTGAAAATCCATCTAGCGGGACAGGTTCCTATGAGCAGTTCTTC	CATSENPSSGTGSYEQFF
TRBJ1-2	TRBV28	.	.	TGTGCCAGCAGTGGTCCTCCGGCAGGGGACTATGGCTACACCTTC	CASSGPPAGDYGYTF
TRBJ2-7	TRBV28	.	TRBD2	TGTGCCAGCAGTCACAGACTAGCGGGAGGGCCCTCCTACGAGCAGTACTTC	CASSHRLAGGPSYEQYF
TRBJ2-4	TRBV6-5	.	.	TGTGCCAGCAGTCCTCAGGGACTAGCCAAAAACATTCAGTACTTC	CASSPQGLAKNIQYF
TRBJ2-1	TRBV13	.	.	TGTGCCAGCAGCTTCCGACAGCGAAATGAGCAGTTCTTC	CASSFRQRNEQFF
TRBJ1-3	TRBV7-2	.	TRBD1	TGTGCCAGCAGCTTAGGTACAGGGGTCGCCATATATTTT	CASSLGTGVAIYF
TRBJ2-1	TRBV5-1	once	.	TGCGCCAGCAGCTTGAGTACAGGTCTACTTAACAATGAGCAGTTCTTC	CASSLSTGLLNNEQFF
TRBJ1-1	TRBV2	.	TRBD1	TGTGCCAGCAGTGAACAGGGGGCGAGGACTGAAGCTTTCTTT	CASSEQGARTEAFF
TRBJ2-2	TRBV2	.	TRBD2	TGTGCCAGCAACCCAGGACTAGCAAACACCGGGGAGCTGTTTTTT	CASNPGLANTGELFF
TRBJ2-3	TRBV24-1	.	TRBD2	TGTGCCACTAGCGGGACGGGGGGAGGCTCGGATACGCAGTATTTT	CATSGTGGGSDTQYF
TRBJ2-7	TRBV6-5	.	.	TGTGCCAGCAGCCGGGACACCACCTACGAGCAGTACTTC	CASSRDTTYEQYF
TRBJ2-2	TRBV19	.	TRBD1	TGTGCCAGTACGGACAGGGGAATTGACACCGGGGAGCTGTTTTTT	CASTDRGIDTGELFF
TRBJ2-6	TRBV3-1/TRBV3-2	.	.	TGTGCCAGCAGCTGGGCACCGACTAACTCTGGGGCCAACGTCCTGACTTTC	CASSWAPTNSGANVLTF
TRBJ2-7	TRBV7-9	.	TRBD1	TGTGCCAGCAGCCCAGGGACAGACTACGAGCAGTACTTC	CASSPGTDYEQYF
TRBJ2-1	TRBV2	.	.	TGTGCCAGCAGGGCGGAGATTTACAATGAGCAGTTCTTC	CASRAEIYNEQFF
TRBJ2-2	TRBV7-9	.	.	TGTGCCAGCAGCTTCCAGGGGTCCGGGGAGCTGTTTTTT	CASSFQGSGELFF
TRBJ2-7	TRBV7-6	.	TRBD2	TGTGCCAGCAGCTTAGGTCCCCCCTTAGCGGGAGGGCCCGACGAGCAGTACTTC	CASSLGPPLAGGPDEQYF
TRBJ2-7	TRBV5-1	.	.	TGCGCCAGCAAGTCCGACTCAACGGCGTACGAGCAGTACTTC	CASKSDSTAYEQYF
TRBJ1-5	TRBV27	.	.	TGTGCCAGCTGGGCAGGGGTGGAACATCAGCCCCAGCATTTT	CASWAGVEHQPQHF
TRBJ2-7	TRBV7-9	.	TRBD2	TGTGCCAGCAGCTTAGTAAGCGGGACGGTAGCCTACGAGCAGTACTTC	CASSLVSGTVAYEQYF
TRBJ1-3	TRBV7-9	once	.	TGTGCCAGCAGCCTACCCGGGTCCGACTCTGGAAACACCATATATTTT	CASSLPGSDSGNTIYF
TRBJ2-7	TRBV3-1/TRBV3-2	.	TRBD2	TGTGCCAGCAGCCAAGAAGGAGCTAGCGGGATCCCTTACGAGCAGTACTTC	CASSQEGASGIPYEQYF
TRBJ1-2	TRBV19	.	TRBD1	TGTGCCAGTAGTCCCCGGACAGGGCGAGCCTATGGCTACACCTTC	CASSPRTGRAYGYTF
TRBJ1-4	TRBV28	.	.	TGTGCCAGCAGTCTATCGAGGACTCTGGCGGGGCTAGAAAAACTGTTTTTT	CASSLSRTLAGLEKLFF
TRBJ2-1	TRBV11-3	.	TRBD2	TGTGCCAGCAGCTTAGGAACTAGCGGGCACTACAATGAGCAGTTCTTC	CASSLGTSGHYNEQFF
TRBJ1-5	TRBV7-2	.	TRBD1	TGTGCCAGCAGCTTACTCGGGACAGGGCGTCAGCCCCAGCATTTT	CASSLLGTGRQPQHF
TRBJ1-1	TRBV11-2	.	.	TGTGCCAGCAGCTTAGTTGTCCTAAGGAACACTGAAGCTTTCTTT	CASSLVVLRNTEAFF
TRBJ2-2	TRBV7-2	.	TRBD2	TGTGCCAGCAGCTTCGGGCGGGAGGTCTACACCGGGGAGCTGTTTTTT	CASSFGREVYTGELFF
TRBJ2-2	TRBV9	.	TRBD2	TGTGCCAGCAGCGAGAGAGCTGGACTAGCGGGATTCGCCGGGGAGCTGTTTTTT	CASSERAGLAGFAGELFF
TRBJ1-2	TRBV27	.	.	TGTGCCAGCAGTTTATCTGGCAGGGGCTATGGCTACACCTTC	CASSLSGRGYGYTF
TRBJ1-5	TRBV28	.	TRBD1	TGTGCCAGCAGTTTTATTGGGACAGGGATAAATCAGCCCCAGCATTTT	CASSFIGTGINQPQHF
TRBJ2-1	TRBV28	.	.	TGTGCCAGCAGCATAGCGGTCACCTACAATGAGCAGTTCTTC	CASSIAVTYNEQFF
TRBJ1-1	TRBV29-1	.	.	TGCAGCGTTGAAGTCTGGGACAAGTACACTGAAGCTTTCTTT	CSVEVWDKYTEAFF
TRBJ1-1	TRBV2	.	.	TGTGCCAGCAGTGAAGCGGCGGGTTACACTGAAGCTTTCTTT	CASSEAAGYTEAFF
TRBJ1-5	TRBV7-9	.	TRBD1	TGTGCCAGCAGCCCGACAGGGAAGGATCAGCCCCAGCATTTT	CASSPTGKDQPQHF
TRBJ2-3	TRBV9	once	TRBD1	TGTGCCAGCAGCGTAGGGACAGGTGTTGCAGATACGCAGTATTTT	CASSVGTGVADTQYF
TRBJ2-2	TRBV3-1/TRBV3-2	.	TRBD2	TGTGCCAGCAGCCAGATTAGCGGGAGGACTCCTCGGGACGGGGAGCTGTTTTTT	CASSQISGRTPRDGELFF
TRBJ2-1	TRBV9	.	TRBD1	TGTGCCAGCAGCGACCGGGACAGCGAATACAATGAGCAGTTCTTC	CASSDRDSEYNEQFF
TRBJ2-7	TRBV5-4	.	.	TGTGCCTATAGCCGGGACTCCTCCTACGAGCAGTACTTC	CAYSRDSSYEQYF
TRBJ2-1	TRBV28	.	TRBD2	TGTGCCAGCAGTTCCTCGGGACTAGCGGGGGATTACTACAATGAGCAGTTCTTC	CASSSSGLAGDYYNEQFF
TRBJ1-5	TRBV10-3	.	.	TGTGCCATCAGTGCGGCTCTACGGGGTCCCGGCAATCAGCCCCAGCATTTT	CAISAALRGPGNQPQHF
TRBJ2-3	TRBV5-1	.	TRBD1	TGCGCCAGCAGCAGAACAGGACAGGGGACAGATACGCAGTATTTT	CASSRTGQGTDTQYF
TRBJ1-2	TRBV5-1	.	.	TGCGCCAGCAGCTTCCCCCATGGCGACAGAGACTATGGCTACACCTTC	CASSFPHGDRDYGYTF
TRBJ1-1	TRBV2	.	.	TGTGCCAGCAGTGATGCGACAGACAACACTGAAGCTTTCTTT	CASSDATDNTEAFF
TRBJ2-1	TRBV27	many	TRBD2	TGTGCCAGCAGTGCCGGGACTATGACAAATGAGCAGTTCTTC	CASSAGTMTNEQFF
TRBJ2-3	TRBV27	.	.	TGTGCCAGCAGTTTGGCTGGCACAGATACGCAGTATTTT	CASSLAGTDTQYF
TRBJ1-2	TRBV12-3/TRBV12-4	.	.	TGTGCCAGCACCAATCCGCCGACACCTAACACCTTC	CASTNPPTPNTF
TRBJ1-4	TRBV7-9	few	.	TGTGCCAGCACCCCACGGACTGACGGGAATGAAAAACTGTTTTTT	CASTPRTDGNEKLFF
TRBJ1-1	TRBV6-5	.	TRBD1	TGTGCCAGCAGTCCGGACAGGGCCACTGAAGCTTTCTTT	CASSPDRATEAFF